This T cell receptor (beta chain) stems from a study of blood T cells in healthy people across ages. Germline CDR1 is MNHNY and CDR2 is SVGAGI (reference sequence). This CDR3 contains 14 residues. J lost 5 bases, V lost 4 bases, and 7 bases had no gene match. In terms of origin and age, donors were healthy Caucasian individuals from Russia aged roughly 6 to 95. Next came a second PCR, run for about 6 to 11 cycles, which used a sample-barcoded 5' primer along with a J-beta primer mix. The yield of each sample was at least 2.5 million CDR3-containing paired-end reads. In TCRdb, the 5' RACE reads were re-called with MiXCR into one record per CDR3 protein. The repertoire consists of 650,000 to 800,000 distinct CDR3 sequences, with more than 40% occurring once and the leading ten covering roughly 18%.

The clonotype was recovered from a man aged 60-69 years in good health. The sequencing input was blood. The J gene is TRBJ1-1, the V gene TRBV6-6; 7 nucleotides match TRBD1. CDR3 coding DNA: TGTGCCAGCAGTTTCAAGACAGGGCGAACTGAAGCTTTCTTT. This codes for CASSFKTGRTEAFF.